The clone carrying this T cell receptor (beta chain) has a handful of counts. What it binds is not known. There are 11 residues in the CDR3. In germline, CDR1 is MGHRA, CDR2 YSYEKL. Trimming stripped 5 bases from V and 7 bases from J, with 9 bases between. The data derive from a study of shared clonotypes between healthy human individuals. Background on the study: Donor ages ranged 18 to 49 years: a couple of women, a few men. A donor's plate count was three for CD4 naive and three for CD4 memory; CD8 naive had two and CD8 memory one. Study-level points and caveats: Rarefaction showed that sequencing of sorted subsets was incomplete (despite large depth).

Cells designated naive CD8 were CD45RO-negative and were positively selected for CCR7, with terminally differentiated effector memory CD45RA+ cells excluded. Each of the donors was a healthy adult who was HIV-negative and had not had a recent acute infection or vaccination. Sequencing was performed with immunoSEQ multiplex PCR; in TCRdb, only in-frame clones are kept and a portion is missing. This table holds 600,000 or so clones, approximately 95% found once. The TCR comes from a woman aged 30 to 39 in good health. The chain uses TRBV4-1 and TRBJ2-7; D tentatively reads TRBD1 or TRBD2 (6 bases each). The source material was naive CD8+ T cells sorted from blood. DNA for the CDR3: TGCGCCAGCAGCGGGGGGCGAGAGCAGTACTTC. It translates to CASSGGREQYF.